These 21 T cell receptor beta chains originate from one sample sequenced in a study of early T cells in non-severe SARS-CoV-2 infection. One entry per CDR3 protein, called by TCRdb with MiXCR from the 5' RACE reads. Of some 55,000 distinct CDR3 sequences listed, less than 15% were seen once; the top ten hold 2% to 3%. Sequenced here: whole blood, sampled at baseline. The origin of the receptors is an adult who was a healthcare worker with PCR-confirmed SARS-CoV-2 infection or an uninfected control (not recorded which).

This clonotype was recorded a few times. The J gene is TRBJ1-5, the V gene TRBV5-1; D is unresolved. The V gene's germline CDR1 is SGHRS and CDR2 YFSETQ. Trimming cost V 0 bases and J 0 bases, with 7 bases left between them. This CDR3 has 15 residues. For the CDR3, the DNA is TGCGCCAGCAGCTTGGGGCAGTATAGCAATCAGCCCCAGCATTTT. It is translated as CASSLGQYSNQPQHF.

The gene calls are TRBV4-3 and TRBJ2-1; a possible D gene is TRBD1 (5 bases). Per the germline V gene, CDR1 is LGHNA and CDR2 is YSLEER. V was shortened by 2 bases and J by 9 bases, with 14 bases between the two germline ends. The CDR3 sequence is 14 residues long. The CDR3 sequence: CASSQFQGGREQFF. DNA of the CDR3: TGCGCCAGCAGCCAATTTCAGGGCGGACGTGAGCAGTTCTTC.

Many counts were recorded for this clonotype. J is TRBJ1-2 and V is TRBV12-3 or TRBV12-4; possibly TRBD1 for D (5 bases). The CDR3 sequence is 14 residues long. The V gene lost 6 bases and the J gene lost 7 bases, with 18 bases spanning the gap. The CDR3 spells CASSPDPRAGGYTF. The DNA for the CDR3 is TGTGCCAGCAGCCCCGATCCCAGGGCGGGTGGCTACACCTTC.

This clonotype was picked up a small number of times. The chain uses TRBV11-2 and TRBJ2-2; a possible D gene is TRBD2 (5 bases). The CDR3 is 16 amino acids. The ends were cut back, 4 bases at V and 1 base at J, with 13 bases in the middle. The V gene's germline CDR1 is SGHAT and CDR2 FQNNGV. CDR3 in amino acids: CASSWRRPGNTGELFF. DNA of the CDR3: TGTGCCAGCAGCTGGCGGAGGCCGGGGAACACCGGGGAGCTGTTTTTT.

There are many counts of this clonotype. The chain uses TRBV4-3 and TRBJ1-1, with TRBD1 matching over 8 bases. The CDR3 is 15 amino acids. Germline values: CDR1 LGHNA, CDR2 YSLEER. V shed 3 bases and J 2 bases; nucleotides not matched to a gene: 5. CDR3 amino acids: CASSQARGLNTEAFF. The CDR3 bases are TGCGCCAGCAGCCAGGCCAGGGGGCTAAACACTGAAGCTTTCTTT.

Many counts were recorded for this clonotype. The chain links TRBV5-1 to TRBJ2-1; the D gene is possibly TRBD1 (6 bases). This CDR3 has 17 residues. V gave up 2 bases and J gave up 1 base, with 16 bases separating them. Per germline, CDR1 SGHRS and CDR2 YFSETQ. CDR3 sequence reads: CASSFGRGVRSYNEQFF. CDR3 DNA: TGCGCCAGCAGCTTCGGCAGGGGCGTAAGATCCTACAATGAGCAGTTCTTC.

For the CDR3, the DNA is TGTGCCAGCAGCGGACTCGCGGGAGAGACCCAGTACTTC. It yields the protein CASSGLAGETQYF. V gene TRBV2 combines with J gene TRBJ2-5; tentatively, D is TRBD2 (5 bases). With 6 bases removed from V and 4 bases from J, the gap between germline ends came to 12 bases. Germline assignment: CDR1 SNHLY and CDR2 FYNNEI. This CDR3 has 13 amino acids.

This clonotype has just a few counts. This chain links TRBV28 with TRBJ2-2; tentative D call: TRBD2 (6 bases). Germline V CDR1 and CDR2: MDHEN, SYDVKM. The CDR3 is 17 residues long. V lost 3 bases and J lost 4, with 18 bases in between. Here the CDR3 reads CASSFPIAEGFTGELFF. The DNA for the CDR3 is TGTGCCAGCAGTTTCCCTATAGCGGAGGGATTCACCGGGGAGCTGTTTTTT.

This clonotype was recorded a few times. The V and J genes are TRBV18 and TRBJ1-5; unclear D gene. CDR1 and CDR2 (germline): KGHSH, LQKENI. Trimming took 2 bases from V and 4 from J, leaving 6 bases between them. The CDR3 has 13 amino acids. The chain's CDR3 is CASSPGENQPQHF. As DNA, the CDR3 is TGTGCCAGCTCACCAGGAGAAAATCAGCCCCAGCATTTT.

This clonotype was observed a few times. The chain is built from TRBV5-1 and TRBJ2-1; 12 bases are shared with TRBD2. V lost 6 bases to trimming and J lost 7 bases; unmatched junction nucleotides: 8. Germline CDR1 SGHRS, CDR2 YFSETQ. The CDR3 sequence is 15 residues long. The CDR3 nucleotides are TGCGCCAGCATACCTCTAGCGGGAGGGCCGAATGAGCAGTTCTTC. Residues: CASIPLAGGPNEQFF.

This rearrangement joins TRBV5-4 to TRBJ2-1; 9 positions match TRBD2. In germline, CDR1 is SGHNT, CDR2 YYREEE (reference sequence). With V trimmed by 0 bases and J by 8 bases, 6 bases remained unmatched. The CDR3 contains 15 residues. Here the CDR3 DNA reads TGTGCCAGCAGCTTGGAACTAGCGGGTCCCCATGAGCAGTTCTTC. Protein: CASSLELAGPHEQFF.

This clonotype was observed at least ten times. CDR3 DNA: TGTGCCAGCAGTCCGGGACGGAACTATGGCTACACCTTC. This codes for CASSPGRNYGYTF. This rearrangement joins TRBV6-4 to TRBJ1-2, with TRBD1 as a possible D gene (5 bases). The CDR3 sequence is 13 residues long. Germline values: CDR1 MRHNA, CDR2 SNTAGT. V gave up 5 bases and J gave up 2 bases, with 9 bases separating them.

The chain uses TRBV6-5 and TRBJ1-1, with 8 nucleotides matching TRBD1. CDR1 and CDR2 (germline): MNHEY, SVGAGI. This CDR3 is 17 amino acids long. V lost 4 bases to trimming and J lost 5 bases; unmatched junction nucleotides: 15. Written as DNA, the CDR3 is TGTGCCAGCAGTTCCCAGGGTACAGGGGGGGCCCGAACTGAAGCTTTCTTT. This sequence encodes CASSSQGTGGARTEAFF.

The chain combines TRBV29-1 with TRBJ2-7; maybe TRBD2 (6 bases). From germline, CDR1 is SQVTM and CDR2 ANQGSEA. V shed 5 bases and J shed 5 bases, with 16 bases lying between them. The CDR3 has 13 residues. CDR3 DNA: TGCAGCGTTTCCTGGGGGGAGGCCGACGAGCAGTACTTC. It codes for CSVSWGEADEQYF.

This rearrangement joins TRBV12-3 or TRBV12-4 to TRBJ2-2; TRBD1 or TRBD2 may be the D gene (5 bases each). This CDR3 is built from 14 residues. Between the trimmed V and J ends, which lost 5 bases and 8 bases, there was a span of 15 bases. CDR3 sequence (DNA): TGTGCCAGCAGTCGGGACCTGATTAGGGGGGAGCTGTTTTTT. As protein: CASSRDLIRGELFF.

This clonotype came up a few times. The chain employs TRBV27 and TRBJ1-1; D may be TRBD1 (6 bases). Per germline, CDR1 MNHEY and CDR2 SMNVEV (reference sequence). V shed 5 bases and J shed 4 bases, with 14 bases lying between them. The CDR3 contains 14 residues. CDR3 DNA: TGTGCCAGCAGTATAAACCGGGACACCACTGAAGCTTTCTTT. Translating gives CASSINRDTTEAFF.

The chain uses TRBV7-7 and TRBJ2-5; 10 bases align to TRBD2. This CDR3 spans 16 amino acids. The V gene's germline CDR1 is SSHAT and CDR2 FNYEAQ (reference sequence). J gave up 4 bases and V 2 bases, and 7 bases lay outside the gene matches. The CDR3 coding sequence is TGTGCCAGCAGCTTATCCCCCCTAGCGGGAGCAGAGACCCAGTACTTC. Protein: CASSLSPLAGAETQYF.

V and J are TRBV12-3 or TRBV12-4 and TRBJ1-6; 8 bases match TRBD1. CDR3 length equals 17 residues. V lost 2 bases, J lost 9 bases, and 12 bases stayed unmatched. CDR3 in amino acids: CASSLIPRGQGTSPLHF. The DNA for the CDR3 is TGTGCCAGCAGTTTAATTCCGCGAGGACAGGGTACTTCACCCCTCCACTTT.

In its sample, this clonotype was seen a few times. The J gene is TRBJ1-2, the V gene TRBV13; 9 positions match TRBD1. J gave up 3 bases and V 4 bases, and 3 bases lay outside the gene matches. Germline CDR1 is PRHDT and CDR2 is FYEKMQ (reference sequence). The CDR3 covers 14 residues. CDR3 sequence (DNA): TGTGCCAGCAGCTACCGGGACAGGGACTATGGCTACACCTTC. This translates into CASSYRDRDYGYTF.

This clonotype was seen a few times. This chain joins TRBV28 and TRBJ2-1; 8 nucleotides line up with TRBD2. The V segment lost 3 bases and the J segment 15 bases; nucleotides outside the gene matches: 10. This CDR3 comprises 13 residues. Germline V CDR1 and CDR2: MDHEN, SYDVKM. The CDR3 nucleotides are TGTGCCAGCAGTTTTGGCCCGGGACTAGGGCTGTTCTTC. Its translation is CASSFGPGLGLFF.

The chain employs TRBV4-2 and TRBJ2-1; D is possibly TRBD1 or TRBD2 (5 bases each). CDR3 length: 15 amino acids. V gave up 2 bases and J gave up 0 bases, with 8 bases separating them. Germline V gene data show CDR1 as LGHNA and CDR2 as YNFKEQ. In DNA, the CDR3 is TGTGCCAGCAGCCAACCAGGGAGCTCCTACAATGAGCAGTTCTTC. It yields the protein CASSQPGSSYNEQFF.